The source of this T cell receptor beta chain is a study of T cell changes during pregnancy in multiple sclerosis. V was shortened by 1 base and J by 6 bases, with 7 bases between the two germline ends. This CDR3 spans 12 amino acids. Germline V gene sequence: CDR1 SGHVS, CDR2 FNYEAQ. Clones were read by immunoSEQ multiplex PCR, and TCRdb kept only the in-frame ones, dropping some. Seen here are about 89,000 clones, around 94% observed once, and the top ten hold approximately 0.8%. The chain recombines TRBV7-6 with TRBJ2-7; D unclear. The receptor comes from a female donor with multiple sclerosis, enrolled in a pregnancy study. The starting material was peripheral blood, obtained in the third trimester of pregnancy. CDR3 in amino acids: CASSLVHREQYF. CDR3 coding DNA: TGTGCCAGCAGCTTAGTACATCGCGAGCAGTACTTC.